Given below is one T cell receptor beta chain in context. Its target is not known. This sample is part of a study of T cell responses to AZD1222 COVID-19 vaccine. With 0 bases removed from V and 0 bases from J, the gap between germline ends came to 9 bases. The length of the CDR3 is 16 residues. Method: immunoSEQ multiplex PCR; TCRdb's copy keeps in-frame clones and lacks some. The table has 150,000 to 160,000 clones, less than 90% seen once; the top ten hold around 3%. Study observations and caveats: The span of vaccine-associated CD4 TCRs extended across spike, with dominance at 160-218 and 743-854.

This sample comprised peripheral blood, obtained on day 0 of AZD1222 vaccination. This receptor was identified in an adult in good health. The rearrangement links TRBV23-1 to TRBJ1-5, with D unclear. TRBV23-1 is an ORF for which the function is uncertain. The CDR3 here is CASSQSGGYSNQPQHF. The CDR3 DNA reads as TGCGCCAGCAGTCAATCCGGCGGATATAGCAATCAGCCCCAGCATTTT.